This T cell receptor beta chain emerged from a study of blood T cell repertoires in COVID-19. As for the study in general: From the United States, Italy and Spain came samples of acute and convalescent COVID-19. T cells, B-cell-depleted T cells, or PBMCs supplied cDNA or gDNA.

The table came from immunoSEQ multiplex PCR; TCRdb's copy has only in-frame clones and leaves some out. The sample carries roughly 20,000 clones, roughly four fifths recorded once. This clone was counted once. J gave up 3 bases and V 3 bases, and 5 bases lay outside the gene matches. Germline CDR1 and CDR2: SGHRS and YFSETQ. The CDR3 has 14 amino acids. The sequence was obtained from a human donor in a cohort sampled during active COVID-19. The sequencing input was peripheral blood. V usage is TRBV5-1 and J usage is TRBJ1-2, with 7 nucleotides matching TRBD1. This CDR3 is CASSYGQAHYGYTF. CDR3 DNA sequence: TGCGCCAGCAGCTACGGACAGGCCCACTATGGCTACACCTTC. The variable domain in full, completed from reference TRBV5-1 and TRBJ1-2, reads KAGVTQTPRYLIKTRGQQVTLSCSPISGHRSVSWYQQTPGQGLQFLFEYFSETQRNKGNFPGRFSGRQFSNSRSEMNVSTLELGDSALYLCASSYGQAHYGYTFGSGTRLTVV.